This T cell receptor beta chain emerged from a study of shared clonotypes between healthy human individuals. Method: immunoSEQ multiplex PCR; TCRdb's copy keeps in-frame clones and lacks some. The table includes over 950,000 clones, approximately 80% detected once. There are 13 residues in the CDR3. The V gene's germline CDR1 is MDHEN and CDR2 SYDVKM. V lost 10 bases, J lost 2 bases, and 14 bases lay in between. The receptor comes from a man aged 18 to 30 in good health. Some clones in this sample may be carry-over from other donors' samples. The chain couples TRBV28 to TRBJ1-2; the D is unclear. The sample comprised memory CD4+ T cells from PBMCs. The subset denotes: CD45RA-negative fraction. CDR3: CATSSNMNYGYTF. Here the CDR3 DNA reads TGTGCCACCTCGTCGAACATGAACTATGGCTACACCTTC.